The 4 T cell receptor beta chains listed next were all sequenced from one sample in a study of graft-versus-host responses after intestinal transplantation. Their antigens remain unidentified. Here immunoSEQ multiplex PCR was the method, and the copy in TCRdb shows in-frame clones only, minus some. The table lists 65,000 to 100,000 clones, 85% to 95% of them singletons. This sample comprised unstimulated CD8+ T cells sorted from spleen or lymph node cells, obtained before transplant. Receptors were obtained from a human donor who was the organ donor for an intestinal transplant.

The chain combines TRBV6-5 with TRBJ2-1, with 9 bases fitting TRBD2. In germline, CDR1 is MNHEY, CDR2 SVGAGI. The length of the CDR3 is 15 residues. J was trimmed by 12 bases and V by 3 bases; bases with no gene match: 12. Here the CDR3 reads CASSYWLAGSRRQFF. The CDR3 nucleotides are TGTGCCAGCAGTTATTGGCTAGCGGGGAGTCGAAGGCAGTTCTTC.

The chain employs TRBV5-4 and TRBJ2-3; perhaps TRBD2 as D (6 bases). This CDR3 has 15 residues. The V end was cut by 1 base, the J end by 2 bases, with 11 bases between. CDR1 is SGHNT, CDR2 YYREEE, per germline (reference sequence). CDR3 loop: CASSLKAGPTDTQYF. In DNA form, the CDR3 reads TGTGCCAGCAGCTTGAAAGCGGGCCCCACAGATACGCAGTATTTT. The full variable domain, in which reference TRBV5-4 and TRBJ2-3 provide the parts outside the CDR3, is ETGVTQSPTHLIKTRGQQVTLRCSSQSGHNTVSWYQQALGQGPQFIFQYYREEENGRGNFPPRFSGLQFPNYSSELNVNALELDDSALYLCASSLKAGPTDTQYFGPGTRLTVL.

V and J are TRBV7-2 and TRBJ2-7; 7 bases fit TRBD1. Per the germline V gene, CDR1 is SGHTA and CDR2 is FQGNSA. V was pared by 5 bases and J by 0 bases, with 4 bases of the junction left unmatched. The CDR3 sequence is 14 residues long. The CDR3 loop reads CASSPWDSSYEQYF. CDR3 DNA sequence: TGTGCCAGCAGCCCTTGGGACAGCTCCTACGAGCAGTACTTC.

Details on this clone: One end of the junction is discordant with germline, which a read error may explain. The genes are TRBV4-1 and TRBJ1-1; TRBD1 matches at 7 bases. CDR3 length: 12 residues. Germline V gene data show CDR1 as MGHRA and CDR2 as YSYEKL. The chain's CDR3 is CASGHGTDLAFF. CDR3 in DNA: TGCGCCAGCGGCCATGGGACAGACTTAGCTTTCTTT.